This T cell receptor beta chain was identified in a study of T cell responses to AZD1222 COVID-19 vaccine. This CDR3 is 17 amino acids long. J gave up 0 bases and V 5 bases, and 7 bases lay outside the gene matches. Germline CDR1 MDHEN, CDR2 SYDVKM. Repertoires were generated with immunoSEQ multiplex PCR, while TCRdb's copy carries only in-frame clones and drops some. Of 85,000 or so clones listed, about 86% are singletons. The source of this sequence is an adult who received the AZD1222 COVID-19 vaccine. Sequencing used peripheral blood, obtained 28 days after the second AZD1222 dose. The gene calls are TRBV28 and TRBJ1-6; 7 positions agree with TRBD1. CDR3 residues: CASSGQDPSSYNSPLHF. Here the CDR3 DNA reads TGTGCCAGCAGTGGACAGGACCCCAGCTCCTATAATTCACCCCTCCACTTT.